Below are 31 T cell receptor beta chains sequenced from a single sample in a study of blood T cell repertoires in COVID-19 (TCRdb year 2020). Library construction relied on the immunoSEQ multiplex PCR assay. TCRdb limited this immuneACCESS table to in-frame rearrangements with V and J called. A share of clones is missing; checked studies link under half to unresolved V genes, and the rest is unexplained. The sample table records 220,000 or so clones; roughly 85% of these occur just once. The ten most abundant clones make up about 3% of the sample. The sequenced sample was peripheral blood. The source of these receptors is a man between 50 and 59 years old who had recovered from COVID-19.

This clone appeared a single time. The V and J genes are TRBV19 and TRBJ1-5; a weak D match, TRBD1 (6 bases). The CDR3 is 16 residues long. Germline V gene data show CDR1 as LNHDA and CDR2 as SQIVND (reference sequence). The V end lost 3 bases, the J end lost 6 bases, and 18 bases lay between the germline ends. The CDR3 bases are TGTGCCAGTAGTATCAGGAGGGGGGGCCTTGGTCAGCCCCAGCATTTT. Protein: CASSIRRGGLGQPQHF.

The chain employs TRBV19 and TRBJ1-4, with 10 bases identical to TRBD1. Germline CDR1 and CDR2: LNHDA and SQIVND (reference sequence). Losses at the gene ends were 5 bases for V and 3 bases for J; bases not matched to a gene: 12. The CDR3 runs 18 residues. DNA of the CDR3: TGTGCCAGTAGTTATCGGACAGGGGGACCTGCATCTAATGAAAAACTGTTTTTT. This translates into CASSYRTGGPASNEKLFF. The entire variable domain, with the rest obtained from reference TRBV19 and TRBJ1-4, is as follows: DGGITQSPKYLFRKEGQNVTLSCEQNLNHDAMYWYRQDPGQGLRLIYYSQIVNDFQKGDIAEGYSVSREKKESFPLTVTSAQKNPTAFYLCASSYRTGGPASNEKLFFGSGTQLSVL.

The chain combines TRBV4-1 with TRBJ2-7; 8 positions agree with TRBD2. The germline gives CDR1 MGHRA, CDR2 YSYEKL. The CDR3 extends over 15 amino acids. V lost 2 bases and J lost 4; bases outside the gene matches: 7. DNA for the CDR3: TGCGCCAGCAGCCAATCAGCGGGAGTTGAGTACGAGCAGTACTTC. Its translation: CASSQSAGVEYEQYF.

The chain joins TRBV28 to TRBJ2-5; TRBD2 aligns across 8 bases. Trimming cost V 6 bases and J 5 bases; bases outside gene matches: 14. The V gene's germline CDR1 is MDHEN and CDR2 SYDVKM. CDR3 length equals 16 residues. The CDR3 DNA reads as TGTGCCAGCAGAACGGAAGCGGGAGAGGGGGTGGAGACCCAGTACTTC. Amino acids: CASRTEAGEGVETQYF.

CDR3 in DNA: TGTGCCAGCAGCAACAGGCCTAGCGGGAGAGGTTACAATGAGCAGTTCTTC. It yields the protein CASSNRPSGRGYNEQFF. The chain carries TRBV21-1 and TRBJ2-1; the table's D call, TRBD2, was not checked against the DNA. TRBV21-1 is a recognized pseudogene. This CDR3 contains 17 residues.

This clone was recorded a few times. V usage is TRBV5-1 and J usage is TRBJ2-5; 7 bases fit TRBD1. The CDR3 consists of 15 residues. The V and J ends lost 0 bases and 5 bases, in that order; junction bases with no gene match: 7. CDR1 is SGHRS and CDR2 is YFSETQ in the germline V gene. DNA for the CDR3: TGCGCCAGCAGCTTGGCAGGGGGTAGGAGGGAGACCCAGTACTTC. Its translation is CASSLAGGRRETQYF.

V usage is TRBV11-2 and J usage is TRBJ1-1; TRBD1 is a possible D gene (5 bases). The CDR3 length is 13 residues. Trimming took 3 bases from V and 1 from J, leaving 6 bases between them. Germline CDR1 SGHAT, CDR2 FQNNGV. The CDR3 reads CASSFGQNTEAFF. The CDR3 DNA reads TGTGCCAGCAGCTTTGGACAGAACACTGAAGCTTTCTTT.

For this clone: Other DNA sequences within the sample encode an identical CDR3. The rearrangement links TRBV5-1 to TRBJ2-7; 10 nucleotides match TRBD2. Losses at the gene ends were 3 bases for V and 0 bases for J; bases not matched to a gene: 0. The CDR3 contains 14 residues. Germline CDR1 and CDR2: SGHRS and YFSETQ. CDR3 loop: CASSSSGSSYEQYF. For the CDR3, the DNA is TGCGCCAGCAGCTCTAGCGGGAGCTCCTACGAGCAGTACTTC. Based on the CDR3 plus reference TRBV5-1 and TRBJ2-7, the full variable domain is KAGVTQTPRYLIKTRGQQVTLSCSPISGHRSVSWYQQTPGQGLQFLFEYFSETQRNKGNFPGRFSGRQFSNSRSEMNVSTLELGDSALYLCASSSSGSSYEQYFGPGTRLTVT.

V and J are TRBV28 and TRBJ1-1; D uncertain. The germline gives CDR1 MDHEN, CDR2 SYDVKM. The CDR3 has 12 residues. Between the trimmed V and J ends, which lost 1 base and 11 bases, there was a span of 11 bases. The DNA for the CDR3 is TGTGCCAGCAGTTTATTAGGGAGGGCGGCTTTCTTT. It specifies CASSLLGRAAFF.

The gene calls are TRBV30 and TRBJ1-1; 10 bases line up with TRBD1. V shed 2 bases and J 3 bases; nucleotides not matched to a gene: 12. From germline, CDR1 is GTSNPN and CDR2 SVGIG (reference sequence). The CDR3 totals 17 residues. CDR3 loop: CAWSFFFGQGGDTEAFF. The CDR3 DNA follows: TGTGCCTGGAGTTTCTTCTTTGGACAGGGGGGAGACACTGAAGCTTTCTTT. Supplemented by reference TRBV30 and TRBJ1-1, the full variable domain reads SQTIHQWPATLVQPVGSPLSLECTVEGTSNPNLYWYRQAAGRGLQLLFYSVGIGQISSEVPQNLSASRPQDRQFILSSKKLLLSDSGFYLCAWSFFFGQGGDTEAFFGQGTRLTVV.

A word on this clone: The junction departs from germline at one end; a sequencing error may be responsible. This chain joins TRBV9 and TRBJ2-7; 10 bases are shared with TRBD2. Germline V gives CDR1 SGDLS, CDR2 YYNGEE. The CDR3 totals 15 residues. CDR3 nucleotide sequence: TGCGCCAGCAGCGGGGGGGAGGGACTCACTCACGAGCAGTACTTC. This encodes CASSGGEGLTHEQYF.

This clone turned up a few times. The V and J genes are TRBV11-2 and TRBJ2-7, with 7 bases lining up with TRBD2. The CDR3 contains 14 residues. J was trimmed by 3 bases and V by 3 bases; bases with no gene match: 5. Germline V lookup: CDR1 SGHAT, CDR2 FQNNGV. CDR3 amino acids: CASSLFSGNYEQYF. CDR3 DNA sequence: TGTGCCAGCAGCTTGTTCAGCGGGAACTACGAGCAGTACTTC.

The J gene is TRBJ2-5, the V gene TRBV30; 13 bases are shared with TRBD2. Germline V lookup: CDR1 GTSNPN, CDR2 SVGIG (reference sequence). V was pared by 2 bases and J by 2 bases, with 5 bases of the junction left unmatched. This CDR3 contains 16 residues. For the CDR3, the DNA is TGTGCCTGGAGTTTCGGACTAGCGGGGGTACAAGAGACCCAGTACTTC. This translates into CAWSFGLAGVQETQYF. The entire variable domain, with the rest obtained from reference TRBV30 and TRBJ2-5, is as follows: SQTIHQWPATLVQPVGSPLSLECTVEGTSNPNLYWYRQAAGRGLQLLFYSVGIGQISSEVPQNLSASRPQDRQFILSSKKLLLSDSGFYLCAWSFGLAGVQETQYFGPGTRLLVL.

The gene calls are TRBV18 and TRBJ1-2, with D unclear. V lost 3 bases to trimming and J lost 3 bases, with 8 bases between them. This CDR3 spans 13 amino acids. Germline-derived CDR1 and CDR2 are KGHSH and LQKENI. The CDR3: CASSPRSDYGYTF. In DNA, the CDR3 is TGTGCCAGCTCACCGAGGAGCGACTATGGCTACACCTTC.

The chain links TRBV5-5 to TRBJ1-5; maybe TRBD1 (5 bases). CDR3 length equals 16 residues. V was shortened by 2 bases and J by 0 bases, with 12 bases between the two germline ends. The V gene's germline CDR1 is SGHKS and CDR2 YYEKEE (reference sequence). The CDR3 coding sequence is TGTGCCAGCAGCTTAGGGGTCGGGTATAGCAATCAGCCCCAGCATTTT. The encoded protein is CASSLGVGYSNQPQHF. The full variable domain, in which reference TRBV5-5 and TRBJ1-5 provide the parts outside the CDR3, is DAGVTQSPTHLIKTRGQQVTLRCSPISGHKSVSWYQQVLGQGPQFIFQYYEKEERGRGNFPDRFSARQFPNYSSELNVNALLLGDSALYLCASSLGVGYSNQPQHFGDGTRLSIL.

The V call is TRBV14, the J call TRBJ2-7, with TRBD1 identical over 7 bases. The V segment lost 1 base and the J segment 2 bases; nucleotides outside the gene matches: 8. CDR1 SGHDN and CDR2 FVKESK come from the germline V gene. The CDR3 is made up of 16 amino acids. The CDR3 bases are TGTGCCAGCAGCCAAGGCCCCGGGACAGTCGCCTACGAGCAGTACTTC. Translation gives CASSQGPGTVAYEQYF.

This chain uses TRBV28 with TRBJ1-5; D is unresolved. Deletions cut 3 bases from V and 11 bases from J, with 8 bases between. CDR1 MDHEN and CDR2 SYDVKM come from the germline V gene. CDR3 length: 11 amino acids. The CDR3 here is CASSFNPTQHF. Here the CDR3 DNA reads TGTGCCAGCAGTTTTAACCCTACCCAGCATTTT.

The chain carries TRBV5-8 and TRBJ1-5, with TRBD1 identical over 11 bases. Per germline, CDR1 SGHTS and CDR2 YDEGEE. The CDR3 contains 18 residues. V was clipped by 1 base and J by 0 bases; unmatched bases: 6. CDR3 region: CASSLSRTGGYSNQPQHF. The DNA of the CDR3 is TGTGCCAGCAGCTTGTCGAGGACAGGGGGCTATAGCAATCAGCCCCAGCATTTT.

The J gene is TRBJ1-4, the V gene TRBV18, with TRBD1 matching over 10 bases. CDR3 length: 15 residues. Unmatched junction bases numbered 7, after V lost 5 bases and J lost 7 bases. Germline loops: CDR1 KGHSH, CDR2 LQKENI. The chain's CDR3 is CASSVGTGVREKLFF. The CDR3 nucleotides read TGTGCCAGCTCAGTCGGGACAGGGGTTCGTGAAAAACTGTTTTTT.

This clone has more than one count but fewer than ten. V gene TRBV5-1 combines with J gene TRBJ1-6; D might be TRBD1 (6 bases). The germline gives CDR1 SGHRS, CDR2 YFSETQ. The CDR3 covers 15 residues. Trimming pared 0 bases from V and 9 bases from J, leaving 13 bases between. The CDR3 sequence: CASSLVGGASSPLHF. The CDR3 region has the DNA TGCGCCAGCAGCTTGGTGGGGGGGGCTAGTTCACCCCTCCACTTT.

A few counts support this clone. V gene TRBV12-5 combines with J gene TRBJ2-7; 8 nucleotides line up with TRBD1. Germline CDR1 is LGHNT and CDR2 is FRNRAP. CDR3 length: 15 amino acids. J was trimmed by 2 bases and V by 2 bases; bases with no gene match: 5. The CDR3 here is CASGLMTGDPYEQYF. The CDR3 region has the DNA TGTGCTAGTGGTTTGATGACAGGGGATCCCTACGAGCAGTACTTC.

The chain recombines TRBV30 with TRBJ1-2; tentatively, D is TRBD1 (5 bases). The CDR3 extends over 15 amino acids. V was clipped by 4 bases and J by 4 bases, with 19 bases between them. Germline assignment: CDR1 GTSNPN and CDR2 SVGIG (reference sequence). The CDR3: CAWIPGPASTYGYTF. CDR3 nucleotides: TGTGCCTGGATTCCAGGGCCCGCCTCTACCTATGGCTACACCTTC. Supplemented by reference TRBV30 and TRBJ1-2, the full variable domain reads SQTIHQWPATLVQPVGSPLSLECTVEGTSNPNLYWYRQAAGRGLQLLFYSVGIGQISSEVPQNLSASRPQDRQFILSSKKLLLSDSGFYLCAWIPGPASTYGYTFGSGTRLTVV.

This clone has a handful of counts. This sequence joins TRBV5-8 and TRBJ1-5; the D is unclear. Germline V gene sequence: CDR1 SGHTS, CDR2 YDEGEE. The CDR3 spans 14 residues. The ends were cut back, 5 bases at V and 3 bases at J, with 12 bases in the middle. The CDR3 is CASSRRVPNQPQHF. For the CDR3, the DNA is TGTGCCAGCAGTCGTCGGGTCCCCAATCAGCCCCAGCATTTT.

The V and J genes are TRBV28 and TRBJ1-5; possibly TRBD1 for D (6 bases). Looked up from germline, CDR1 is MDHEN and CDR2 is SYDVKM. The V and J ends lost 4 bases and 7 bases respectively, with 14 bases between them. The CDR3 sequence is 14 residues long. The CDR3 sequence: CASSYQGFRQPQHF. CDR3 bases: TGTGCCAGCAGTTATCAGGGGTTCCGACAGCCCCAGCATTTT.

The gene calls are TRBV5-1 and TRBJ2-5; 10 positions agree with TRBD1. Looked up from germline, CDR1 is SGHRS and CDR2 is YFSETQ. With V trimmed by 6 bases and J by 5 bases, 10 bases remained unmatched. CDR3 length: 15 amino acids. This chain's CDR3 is CASMPGTGVAETQYF. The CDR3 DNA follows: TGCGCCAGCATGCCCGGGACAGGGGTGGCGGAGACCCAGTACTTC.

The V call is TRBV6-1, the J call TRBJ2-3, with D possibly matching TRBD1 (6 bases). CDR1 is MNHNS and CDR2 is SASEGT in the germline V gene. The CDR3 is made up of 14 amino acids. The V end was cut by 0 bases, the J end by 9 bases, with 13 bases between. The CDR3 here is CASSEALPGDTQYF. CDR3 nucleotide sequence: TGTGCCAGCAGTGAAGCGCTTCCAGGGGACACGCAGTATTTT.

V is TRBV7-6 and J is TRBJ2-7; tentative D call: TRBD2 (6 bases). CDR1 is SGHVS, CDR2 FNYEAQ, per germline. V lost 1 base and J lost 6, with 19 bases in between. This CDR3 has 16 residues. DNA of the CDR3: TGTGCCAGCAGCTTAGACGTCGGAGGGCCTCTCAGCGAGCAGTACTTC. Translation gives CASSLDVGGPLSEQYF. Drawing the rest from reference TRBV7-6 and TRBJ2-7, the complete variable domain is GAGVSQSPRYKVTKRGQDVALRCDPISGHVSLYWYRQALGQGPEFLTYFNYEAQQDKSGLPNDRFSAERPEGSISTLTIQRTEQRDSAMYRCASSLDVGGPLSEQYFGPGTRLTVT.

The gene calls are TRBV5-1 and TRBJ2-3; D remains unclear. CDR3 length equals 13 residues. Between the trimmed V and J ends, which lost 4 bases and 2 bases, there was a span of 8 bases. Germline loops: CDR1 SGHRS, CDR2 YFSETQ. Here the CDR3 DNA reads TGCGCCAGCAGCCGCGTCGACACAGATACGCAGTATTTT. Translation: CASSRVDTDTQYF. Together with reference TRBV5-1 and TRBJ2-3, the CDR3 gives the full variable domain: KAGVTQTPRYLIKTRGQQVTLSCSPISGHRSVSWYQQTPGQGLQFLFEYFSETQRNKGNFPGRFSGRQFSNSRSEMNVSTLELGDSALYLCASSRVDTDTQYFGPGTRLTVL.

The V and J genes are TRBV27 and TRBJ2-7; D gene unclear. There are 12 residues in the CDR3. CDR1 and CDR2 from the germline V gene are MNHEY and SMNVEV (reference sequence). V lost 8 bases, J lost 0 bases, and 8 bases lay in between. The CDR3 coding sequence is TGTGCCAGCTTTACGAGCTCCTACGAGCAGTACTTC. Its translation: CASFTSSYEQYF.

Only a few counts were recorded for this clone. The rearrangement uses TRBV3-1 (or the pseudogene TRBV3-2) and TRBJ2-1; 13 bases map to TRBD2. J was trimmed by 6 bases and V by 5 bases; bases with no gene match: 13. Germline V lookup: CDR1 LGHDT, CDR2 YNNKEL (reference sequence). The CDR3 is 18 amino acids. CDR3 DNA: TGTGCCAGCAGCGCACCCGGGACTAGCGGGACCCGGGTCAATGAGCAGTTCTTC. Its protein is CASSAPGTSGTRVNEQFF.

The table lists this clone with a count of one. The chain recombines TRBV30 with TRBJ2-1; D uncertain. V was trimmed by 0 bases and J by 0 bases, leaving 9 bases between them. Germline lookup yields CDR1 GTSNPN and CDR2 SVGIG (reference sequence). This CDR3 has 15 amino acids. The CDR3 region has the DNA TGTGCCTGGAGTGTAGCAGCGAGCTCCTACAATGAGCAGTTCTTC. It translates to CAWSVAASSYNEQFF.